This T cell receptor (beta chain) was sequenced in a study of early T cells in non-severe SARS-CoV-2 infection. From the 5' RACE reads, TCRdb called clonotypes with MiXCR, one entry per CDR3 protein. In the table there are about 70,000 distinct CDR3 sequences, approximately 12% of which are singletons. The germline CDR1 and CDR2 sequences are DFQATT and SNEGSKA (reference sequence). The ends lost 3 bases at V and 4 bases at J; junction bases unmatched: 0. The CDR3 consists of 13 residues. There are a few counts of this clonotype. The clonotype comes from an adult who was a healthcare worker with PCR-confirmed SARS-CoV-2 infection or an uninfected control (not recorded which). The donor label of this sample is uncertain. The chain links TRBV20-1 to TRBJ2-7; 13 nucleotides agree with TRBD2. Specimen: whole blood, collected at baseline. The CDR3 here is CSARTSGRYEQYF. CDR3 nucleotides: TGCAGTGCTAGGACTAGCGGGAGGTACGAGCAGTACTTC.